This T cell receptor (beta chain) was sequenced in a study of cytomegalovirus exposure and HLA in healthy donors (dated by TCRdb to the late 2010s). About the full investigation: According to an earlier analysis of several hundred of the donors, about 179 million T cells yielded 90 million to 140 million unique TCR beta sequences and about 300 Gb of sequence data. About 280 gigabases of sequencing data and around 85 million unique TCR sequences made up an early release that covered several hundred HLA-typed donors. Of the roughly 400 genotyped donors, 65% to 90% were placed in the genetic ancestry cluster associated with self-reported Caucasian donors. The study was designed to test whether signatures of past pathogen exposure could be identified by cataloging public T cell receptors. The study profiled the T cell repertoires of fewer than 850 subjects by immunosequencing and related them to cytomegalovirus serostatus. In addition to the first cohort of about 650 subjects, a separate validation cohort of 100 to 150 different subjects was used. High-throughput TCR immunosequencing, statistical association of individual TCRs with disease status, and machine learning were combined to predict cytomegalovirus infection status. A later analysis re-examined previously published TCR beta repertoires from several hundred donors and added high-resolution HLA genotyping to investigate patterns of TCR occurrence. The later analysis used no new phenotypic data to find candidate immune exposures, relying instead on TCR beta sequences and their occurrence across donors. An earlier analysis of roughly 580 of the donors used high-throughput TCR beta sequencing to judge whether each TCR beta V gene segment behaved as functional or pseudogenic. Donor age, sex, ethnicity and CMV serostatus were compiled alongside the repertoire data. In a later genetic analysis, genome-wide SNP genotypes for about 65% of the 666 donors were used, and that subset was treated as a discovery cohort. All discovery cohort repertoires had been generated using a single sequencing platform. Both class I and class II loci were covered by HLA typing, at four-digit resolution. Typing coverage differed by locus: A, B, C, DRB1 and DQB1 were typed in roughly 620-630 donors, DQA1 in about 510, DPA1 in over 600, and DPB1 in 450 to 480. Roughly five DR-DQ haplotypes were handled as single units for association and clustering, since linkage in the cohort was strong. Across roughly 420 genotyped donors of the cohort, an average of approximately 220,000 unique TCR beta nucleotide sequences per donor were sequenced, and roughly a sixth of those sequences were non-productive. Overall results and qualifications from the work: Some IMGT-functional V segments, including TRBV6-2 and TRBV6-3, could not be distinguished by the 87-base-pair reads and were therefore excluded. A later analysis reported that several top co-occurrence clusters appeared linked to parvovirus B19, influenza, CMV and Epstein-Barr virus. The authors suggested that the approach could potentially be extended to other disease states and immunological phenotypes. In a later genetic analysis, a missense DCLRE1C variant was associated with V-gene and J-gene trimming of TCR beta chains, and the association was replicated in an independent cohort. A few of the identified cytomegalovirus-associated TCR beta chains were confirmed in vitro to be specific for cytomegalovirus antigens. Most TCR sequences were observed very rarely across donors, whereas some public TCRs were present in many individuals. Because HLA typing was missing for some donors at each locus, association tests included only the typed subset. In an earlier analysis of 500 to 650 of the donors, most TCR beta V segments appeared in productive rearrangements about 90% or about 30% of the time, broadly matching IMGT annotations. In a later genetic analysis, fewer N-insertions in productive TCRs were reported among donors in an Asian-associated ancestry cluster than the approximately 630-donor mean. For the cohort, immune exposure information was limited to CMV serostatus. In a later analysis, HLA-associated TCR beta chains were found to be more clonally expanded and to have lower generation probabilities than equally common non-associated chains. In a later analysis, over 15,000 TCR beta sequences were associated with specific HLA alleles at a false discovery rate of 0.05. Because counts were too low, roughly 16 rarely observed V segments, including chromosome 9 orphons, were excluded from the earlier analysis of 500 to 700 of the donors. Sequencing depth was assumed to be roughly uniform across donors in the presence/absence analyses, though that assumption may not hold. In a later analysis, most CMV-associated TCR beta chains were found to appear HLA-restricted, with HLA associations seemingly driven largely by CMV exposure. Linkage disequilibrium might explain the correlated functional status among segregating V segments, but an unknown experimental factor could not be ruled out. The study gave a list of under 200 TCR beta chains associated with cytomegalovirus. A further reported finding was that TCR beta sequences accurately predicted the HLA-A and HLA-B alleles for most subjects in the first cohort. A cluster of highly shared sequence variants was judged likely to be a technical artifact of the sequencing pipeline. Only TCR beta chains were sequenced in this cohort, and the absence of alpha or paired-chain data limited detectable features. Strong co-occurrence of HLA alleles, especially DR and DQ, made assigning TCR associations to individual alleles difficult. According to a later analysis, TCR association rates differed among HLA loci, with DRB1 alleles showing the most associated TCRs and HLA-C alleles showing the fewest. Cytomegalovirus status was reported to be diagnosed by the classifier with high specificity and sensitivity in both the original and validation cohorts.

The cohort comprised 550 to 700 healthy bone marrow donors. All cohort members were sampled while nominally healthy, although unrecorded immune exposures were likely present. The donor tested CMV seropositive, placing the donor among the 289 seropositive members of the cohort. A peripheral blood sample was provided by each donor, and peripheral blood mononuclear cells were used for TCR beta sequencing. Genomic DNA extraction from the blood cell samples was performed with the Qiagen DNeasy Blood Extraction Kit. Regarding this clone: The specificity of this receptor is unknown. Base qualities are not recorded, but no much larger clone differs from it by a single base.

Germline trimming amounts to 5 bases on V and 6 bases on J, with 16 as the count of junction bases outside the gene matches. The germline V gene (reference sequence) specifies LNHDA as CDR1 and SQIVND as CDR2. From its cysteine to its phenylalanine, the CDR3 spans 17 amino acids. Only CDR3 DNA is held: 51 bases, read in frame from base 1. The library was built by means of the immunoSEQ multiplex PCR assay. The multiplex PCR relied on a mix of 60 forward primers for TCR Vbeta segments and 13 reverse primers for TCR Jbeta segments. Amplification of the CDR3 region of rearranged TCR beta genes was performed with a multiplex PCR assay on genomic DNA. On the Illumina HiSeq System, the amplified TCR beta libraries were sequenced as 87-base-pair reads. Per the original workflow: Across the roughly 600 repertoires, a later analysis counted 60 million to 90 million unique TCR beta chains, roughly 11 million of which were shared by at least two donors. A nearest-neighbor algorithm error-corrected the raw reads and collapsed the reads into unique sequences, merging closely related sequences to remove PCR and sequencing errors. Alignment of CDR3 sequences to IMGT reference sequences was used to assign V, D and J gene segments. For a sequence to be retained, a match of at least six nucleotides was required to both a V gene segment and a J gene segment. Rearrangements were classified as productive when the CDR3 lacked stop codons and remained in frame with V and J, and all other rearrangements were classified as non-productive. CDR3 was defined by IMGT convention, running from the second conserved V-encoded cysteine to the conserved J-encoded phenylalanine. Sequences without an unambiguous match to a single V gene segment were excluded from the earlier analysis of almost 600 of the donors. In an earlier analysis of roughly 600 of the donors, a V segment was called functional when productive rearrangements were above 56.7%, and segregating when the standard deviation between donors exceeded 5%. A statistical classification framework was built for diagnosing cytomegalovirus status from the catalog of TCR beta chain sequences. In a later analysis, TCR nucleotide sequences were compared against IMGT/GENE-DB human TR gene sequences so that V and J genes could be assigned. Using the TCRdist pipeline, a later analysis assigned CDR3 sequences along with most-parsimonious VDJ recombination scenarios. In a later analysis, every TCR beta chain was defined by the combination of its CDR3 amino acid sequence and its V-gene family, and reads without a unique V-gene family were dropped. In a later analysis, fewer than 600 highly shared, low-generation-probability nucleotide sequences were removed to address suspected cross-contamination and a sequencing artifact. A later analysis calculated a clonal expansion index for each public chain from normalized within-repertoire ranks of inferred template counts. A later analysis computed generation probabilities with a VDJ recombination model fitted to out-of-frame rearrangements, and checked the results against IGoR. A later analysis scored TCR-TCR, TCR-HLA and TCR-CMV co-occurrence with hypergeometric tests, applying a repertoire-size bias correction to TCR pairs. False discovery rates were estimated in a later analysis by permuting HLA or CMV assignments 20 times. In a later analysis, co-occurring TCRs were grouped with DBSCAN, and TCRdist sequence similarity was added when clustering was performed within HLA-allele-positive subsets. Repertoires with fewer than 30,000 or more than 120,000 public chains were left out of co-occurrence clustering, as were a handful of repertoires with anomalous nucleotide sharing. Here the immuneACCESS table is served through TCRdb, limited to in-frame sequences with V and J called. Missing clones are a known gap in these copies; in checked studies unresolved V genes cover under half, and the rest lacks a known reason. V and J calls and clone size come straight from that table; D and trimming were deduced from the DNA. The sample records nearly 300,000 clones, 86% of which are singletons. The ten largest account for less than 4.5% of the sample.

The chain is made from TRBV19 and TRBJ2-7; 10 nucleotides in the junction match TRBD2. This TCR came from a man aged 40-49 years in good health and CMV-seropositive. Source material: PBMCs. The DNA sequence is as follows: TGTGCCAGTAGTGCTTCAGCCAGCGGGAGGGCCCGTGTCGAGCAGTACTTC. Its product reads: CASSASASGRARVEQYF.